The 10 T cell receptor beta chains given below trace back to one sample, sequenced in a study of graft-versus-host responses after intestinal transplantation. For these TCRs, the target antigens are not known. Clones were sequenced by immunoSEQ multiplex PCR, and TCRdb holds only the in-frame ones, with some missing. This sample yields 130,000 or so clones, of which 80% to 95% are seen a single time; approximately 0.2% belongs to the top ten. The sample was unstimulated CD4+ T cells sorted from spleen or lymph node cells, taken before intestinal transplant. These TCRs come from a human donor who received an intestinal transplant.

CDR3 protein: CASSLWQGVEEAFF. The CDR3 DNA follows: TGTGCCAGCAGTTTGTGGCAGGGGGTGGAAGAAGCTTTCTTT. The gene calls are TRBV28 and TRBJ1-1; 7 positions agree with TRBD1. Germline values: CDR1 MDHEN, CDR2 SYDVKM. The CDR3 spans 14 residues. The V gene end was trimmed by 3 bases and the J gene end by 8 bases; junction bases not matched to a gene: 9.

The chain joins TRBV10-3 to TRBJ1-4, with D unresolved. The CDR3 loop spans 13 amino acids. V shed 0 bases and J shed 6 bases, with 5 bases lying between them. Germline V gene data show CDR1 as ENHRY and CDR2 as SYGVKD. DNA of the CDR3: TGTGCCATCAGTGAGTCAGTGTATGAAAAACTGTTTTTT. Its translation is CAISESVYEKLFF.

This clone was observed once. The CDR3 protein is CASSPQGGGGYNEQFF. The CDR3 DNA reads as TGTGCCAGCAGCCCACAGGGCGGGGGAGGATACAATGAGCAGTTCTTC. The chain combines TRBV7-3 with TRBJ2-1, with D possibly TRBD2 on 7 matching bases. Trimming took 5 bases from V and 4 from J, leaving 18 bases between them. Germline values: CDR1 SGHTA, CDR2 FQGTGA. This CDR3 contains 16 residues. Using reference TRBV7-3 and TRBJ2-1 for the parts outside the CDR3, the full variable domain is GAGVSQTPSNKVTEKGKYVELRCDPISGHTALYWYRQSLGQGPEFLIYFQGTGAADDSGLPNDRFFAVRPEGSVSTLKIQRTERGDSAVYLCASSPQGGGGYNEQFFGPGTRLTVL.

This chain connects TRBV6-4 to TRBJ2-7; tentatively, D is TRBD1 (5 bases). Germline loops: CDR1 MRHNA, CDR2 SNTAGT. Trimming removed 2 bases from V and 2 bases from J, with 19 bases in between. CDR3 length: 17 amino acids. CDR3 nucleotides: TGTGCCAGCAGTGACATTAGCTCCAGACAGTTCACCTACGAGCAGTACTTC. Its protein product is CASSDISSRQFTYEQYF.

This sequence joins TRBV6-1 and TRBJ2-1; TRBD1 aligns across 7 bases. The germline CDR1 and CDR2 sequences are MNHNS and SASEGT. The CDR3 consists of 12 residues. After removal of 6 bases from V and 8 bases from J, the junction contained 4 bases not matched to a gene. This chain's CDR3 is CASRYRGDEQFF. The CDR3 region has the DNA TGTGCCAGCAGGTACAGGGGCGATGAGCAGTTCTTC.

The chain recombines TRBV25-1 with TRBJ2-3; D gene ambiguous. CDR3 length: 15 residues. V shed 2 bases and J shed 1 base, with 10 bases lying between them. Germline CDR1 reads MGHDK; CDR2 reads SYGVNS. The CDR3 DNA reads as TGTGCCAGCAGTGAACCCCTAACCTGCACAGATACGCAGTATTTT. It encodes CASSEPLTCTDTQYF.

To note about this clone: The sample holds other DNA sequences that translate to the same CDR3. This sequence joins TRBV18 and TRBJ1-4, with 7 positions matching TRBD1. The CDR3 runs to 14 residues. In germline, CDR1 is KGHSH, CDR2 LQKENI. V trimming: 3 bases; J trimming: 3 bases; junction bases outside the gene matches: 1. CDR3 nucleotide sequence: TGTGCCAGCTCACCTGGGACAGCTAATGAAAAACTGTTTTTT. Translation: CASSPGTANEKLFF.

This clone was detected once. The chain uses TRBV25-1 and TRBJ2-7, with TRBD1 matching over 8 bases. This CDR3 has 14 amino acids. CDR1 and CDR2 from the germline V gene are MGHDK and SYGVNS. J was trimmed by 2 bases and V by 4 bases; bases with no gene match: 4. CDR3 sequence: CASSARQGPYEQYF. Here the CDR3 DNA reads TGTGCCAGCAGTGCCCGACAGGGGCCCTACGAGCAGTACTTC.

V usage is TRBV6-6 and J usage is TRBJ2-7, with 7 bases aligning to TRBD1. Unmatched junction bases numbered 7, after V lost 6 bases and J lost 5 bases. CDR1 and CDR2 (germline): MNHNY, SVGAGI (reference sequence). This CDR3 contains 13 residues. The CDR3 bases are TGTGCCAGCAGCTCAGACAGGGTCCACGAGCAGTACTTC. Translated, it gives CASSSDRVHEQYF.

The chain recombines TRBV19 with TRBJ2-3; TRBD1 agrees at 9 bases. The germline V gene encodes CDR1 LNHDA and CDR2 SQIVND (reference sequence). The CDR3 sequence is 15 residues long. After removal of 1 base from V and 5 bases from J, the junction contained 4 bases not matched to a gene. This chain's CDR3 is CASSIVRQGGDTQYF. As DNA, the CDR3 is TGTGCCAGTAGTATAGTAAGACAGGGGGGAGATACGCAGTATTTT.